These 23 T cell receptor beta chains share one sample of origin, sequenced in a study of blood T cells in healthy people across ages. PCR was performed a second time for about 7 to 11 cycles using a sample-barcoded 5' primer and a J-beta primer mix. TCRdb used MiXCR to reprocess the 5' RACE reads, holding one entry per CDR3 protein. The sample lists roughly 700,000 distinct CDR3 sequences; about 34% were seen once. Sequences were obtained from blood. These receptors originate from a woman older than 75 in good health.

The rearrangement joins TRBV25-1 to TRBJ2-7; D might be TRBD2 (6 bases). The DNA matches TRBJ2-5 better at its end, which makes the J call doubtful. Per the germline V gene, CDR1 is MGHDK and CDR2 is SYGVNS. CDR3 length: 16 amino acids. In DNA, the CDR3 is TGTGCCAGCAGCTACCGGGACTCCCCCTTTCGGGAGACCCAGTACTTC. Translation gives CASSYRDSPFRETQYF.

Concerning this clonotype itself: This may be a read error, as it is one base from a much larger clone. The chain joins TRBV30 to TRBJ2-3; a weak D match, TRBD1 (6 bases). Trimming cost V 1 base and J 8 bases, with 16 bases left between them. Germline V gene sequence: CDR1 GTSNPN, CDR2 SVGIG (reference sequence). The CDR3 has 14 amino acids. CDR3 amino acids: CAWSGLGAAATQYF. DNA for the CDR3: TGTGCCTGGAGTGGGTTGGGGGCCGCGGCTACGCAGTATTTT.

This clonotype was seen a few times. The chain recombines TRBV11-2 with TRBJ2-2; tentatively, D is TRBD1 (7 bases). V lost 0 bases and J 4 bases, leaving 15 bases between the germline ends. The CDR3 length is 17 residues. CDR1 and CDR2 (germline): SGHAT, FQNNGV. The CDR3 protein is CASSLDRGARGTGELFF. CDR3 DNA sequence: TGTGCCAGCAGCTTAGACAGGGGGGCAAGAGGCACCGGGGAGCTGTTTTTT.

This clonotype occurred many times. This chain links TRBV20-1 with TRBJ2-7; 9 nucleotides agree with TRBD1. Germline V gives CDR1 DFQATT, CDR2 SNEGSKA (reference sequence). With 6 bases clipped from V and 5 bases from J, the junction kept 11 bases outside the gene matches. This CDR3 spans 14 amino acids. The CDR3 coding sequence is TGCAGTGCAGCCGGGACAGGGAGGGGGAACGAGCAGTACTTC. This translates into CSAAGTGRGNEQYF.

This clonotype appeared many times. The V gene is TRBV2, the J gene TRBJ2-6, with D perhaps TRBD2 (5 bases). The V end was cut by 6 bases, the J end by 4 bases, with 16 bases between. CDR3 size: 16 residues. Germline CDR1 and CDR2: SNHLY and FYNNEI. CDR3 DNA sequence: TGTGCCAGCAGGGCTACGAGGGTCCCCGGGGCCAACGTCCTGACTTTC. Protein: CASRATRVPGANVLTF.

This clonotype was picked up a small number of times. This chain links TRBV5-1 with TRBJ2-7, with D hard to call. This CDR3 contains 16 residues. V was pared by 0 bases and J by 7 bases, with 20 bases between. Germline CDR1 reads SGHRS; CDR2 reads YFSETQ. CDR3 sequence: CASSLGIAGKYNEQYF. CDR3 coding DNA: TGCGCCAGCAGCTTGGGAATTGCTGGGAAATACAATGAGCAGTACTTC.

This chain links TRBV29-1 with TRBJ2-3; TRBD2 matches 9 bases. Germline V gene data show CDR1 as SQVTM and CDR2 as ANQGSEA. The CDR3 length is 15 residues. J was trimmed by 2 bases and V by 6 bases; bases with no gene match: 9. CDR3 in amino acids: CSVLDLAGHTDTQYF. As DNA, the CDR3 is TGCAGCGTCCTGGATCTAGCGGGACACACAGATACGCAGTATTTT.

This clonotype was seen ten or more times. The chain joins TRBV9 to TRBJ1-2, with a tentative D call TRBD1 (6 bases). This CDR3 comprises 16 residues. Germline-derived CDR1 and CDR2 are SGDLS and YYNGEE. With 0 bases removed from V and 8 bases from J, the gap between germline ends came to 20 bases. In DNA, the CDR3 is TGTGCCAGCAGCGTAGCTGGGTCCCTAGGACAGAGAGGCTACACCTTC. It translates to CASSVAGSLGQRGYTF.

This clonotype was observed at least ten times. The chain recombines TRBV5-6 with TRBJ2-3; possible D gene TRBD2, 5 bases. Germline V CDR1 and CDR2: SGHDT, YYEEEE. The CDR3 loop spans 15 amino acids. V was shortened by 4 bases and J by 0 bases, with 12 bases between the two germline ends. The DNA of the CDR3 is TGTGCCAGCAGCCGAGTTGAGGGAAGCACAGATACGCAGTATTTT. Its protein is CASSRVEGSTDTQYF.

The chain carries TRBV12-3 or TRBV12-4 and TRBJ2-3; TRBD1 aligns across 7 bases. V lost 10 bases and J lost 4; bases outside the gene matches: 8. This CDR3 comprises 13 residues. CDR3 nucleotides: TGTGCCACTAAGACAGGGAGCGCAGATACGCAGTATTTT. Encoded protein: CATKTGSADTQYF.

V and J are TRBV7-2 and TRBJ2-1; D perhaps matches TRBD1 (6 bases). Deletions cut 5 bases from V and 2 bases from J, with 10 bases between. The CDR3 runs 14 residues. Germline CDR1 reads SGHTA; CDR2 reads FQGNSA. DNA for the CDR3: TGTGCCAGCAGCAATGGACAGACCTACAATGAGCAGTTCTTC. It codes for CASSNGQTYNEQFF. Full variable domain (rest looked up from reference TRBV7-2 and TRBJ2-1): GAGVSQSPSNKVTEKGKDVELRCDPISGHTALYWYRQSLGQGLEFLIYFQGNSAPDKSGLPSDRFSAERTGGSVSTLTIQRTQQEDSAVYLCASSNGQTYNEQFFGPGTRLTVL.

Only a few counts were recorded for this clonotype. V is TRBV7-9 and J is TRBJ1-4; D unresolved. CDR3 length equals 16 residues. The V end was cut by 2 bases, the J end by 7 bases, with 17 bases between. Per the germline V gene, CDR1 is SEHNR and CDR2 is FQNEAQ (reference sequence). As DNA, the CDR3 is TGTGCCAGCAGCTTAAAGGGCCTCGAGGGAAGTGAAAAACTGTTTTTT. It translates to CASSLKGLEGSEKLFF. Full variable domain (outside the CDR3, taken from reference TRBV7-9 and TRBJ1-4): DTGVSQNPRHKITKRGQNVTFRCDPISEHNRLYWYRQTLGQGPEFLTYFQNEAQLEKSRLLSDRFSAERPKGSFSTLEIQRTEQGDSAMYLCASSLKGLEGSEKLFFGSGTQLSVL.

This clonotype was counted ten times or more. The rearrangement joins TRBV12-3 or TRBV12-4 to TRBJ2-5, with 8 positions matching TRBD1. This CDR3 region has 15 residues. Trimming cost V 7 bases and J 7 bases; bases outside gene matches: 14. The CDR3 region is CASKPSTGGGGTQYF. Here the CDR3 DNA reads TGTGCCAGCAAACCCAGCACAGGGGGTGGAGGGACCCAGTACTTC.

The rearrangement links TRBV25-1 to TRBJ2-1, with D maybe TRBD1 (6 bases). From germline, CDR1 is MGHDK and CDR2 SYGVNS. This CDR3 has 15 residues. Trimming stripped 3 bases from V and 7 bases from J, with 16 bases between. Written as DNA, the CDR3 is TGTGCCAGCAGTGATGAAGGGGGAGTCTATAATGAGCAGTTCTTC. Its translation is CASSDEGGVYNEQFF. Based on the CDR3 plus reference TRBV25-1 and TRBJ2-1, the full variable domain is EADIYQTPRYLVIGTGKKITLECSQTMGHDKMYWYQQDPGMELHLIHYSYGVNSTEKGDLSSESTVSRIRTEHFPLTLESARPSHTSQYLCASSDEGGVYNEQFFGPGTRLTVL.

This clonotype was seen a handful of times. The chain has TRBV30 and TRBJ2-4; the match to TRBD1 covers 9 bases. The germline gives CDR1 GTSNPN, CDR2 SVGIG (reference sequence). The CDR3 runs to 14 residues. J was trimmed by 8 bases and V by 4 bases; bases with no gene match: 9. This chain's CDR3 is CAWNLGQGLYIQYF. The CDR3 nucleotides are TGTGCCTGGAACTTGGGACAGGGCTTATACATTCAGTACTTC.

As for this clonotype: A much larger clonotype is one base distant, so this may be a read error. As DNA, the CDR3 is TGTGCCATCAGTGAGATGCGGGATGAGACCCAGTACTTC. Translated, it gives CAISEMRDETQYF. The V gene is TRBV10-3, the J gene TRBJ2-7, with a possible D match to TRBD2 (6 bases). The J call is doubtful: the DNA matches TRBJ2-5 better. CDR3 length: 13 residues. Per germline, CDR1 ENHRY and CDR2 SYGVKD.

This clonotype was detected ten times or more. The genes are TRBV27 and TRBJ2-5; 10 bases match TRBD2. CDR1 MNHEY and CDR2 SMNVEV come from the germline V gene (reference sequence). The CDR3 consists of 15 residues. V trimming: 7 bases; J trimming: 2 bases; junction bases outside the gene matches: 7. The CDR3 coding sequence is TGTGCCAGCAACCAGCGGGGGGGCCGGCAAGAGACCCAGTACTTC. Its protein is CASNQRGGRQETQYF.

The sample holds many counts of this clonotype. The CDR3 region is CASSPGQGADTQYF. In DNA, the CDR3 is TGTGCCAGCAGCCCGGGACAGGGAGCAGATACGCAGTATTTT. The genes are TRBV7-2 and TRBJ2-3, with TRBD1 matching over 9 bases. CDR1 and CDR2 (germline): SGHTA, FQGNSA. After removal of 5 bases from V and 4 bases from J, the junction contained 4 bases not matched to a gene. CDR3 length: 14 amino acids.

This clonotype was seen only a few times. A read error may explain this, as a much larger clone is one base away. V gene TRBV15 combines with J gene TRBJ2-7; 8 nucleotides align to TRBD2. CDR1 and CDR2 from the germline V gene are LNHNV and YYDKDF (reference sequence). The CDR3 sequence is 15 residues long. CDR3 bases: TGTGCCACCAGCGATCCAGCGGGGGCTGGCTACGAGCGGTACTTC. Translation gives CATSDPAGAGYERYF.

This clonotype appeared many times. The rearrangement uses TRBV7-9 and TRBJ1-2; 11 positions agree with TRBD1. V gave up 5 bases and J gave up 4 bases; unmatched junction bases: 9. The germline gives CDR1 SEHNR, CDR2 FQNEAQ (reference sequence). The CDR3 extends over 16 amino acids. The DNA for the CDR3 is TGTGCCAGCAGCGTCGGGACAGGGGGGAGAATCTATGGCTACACCTTC. This sequence encodes CASSVGTGGRIYGYTF.

The chain combines TRBV30 with TRBJ2-5; D gene ambiguous. The germline gives CDR1 GTSNPN, CDR2 SVGIG (reference sequence). The CDR3 has 13 amino acids. Between the trimmed V and J ends, which lost 0 bases and 1 base, there was a span of 6 bases. CDR3 sequence reads: CAWSVWGQETQYF. The CDR3 DNA follows: TGTGCCTGGAGTGTATGGGGCCAAGAGACCCAGTACTTC.

The chain employs TRBV28 and TRBJ1-6; D not resolved. The CDR3 is made up of 14 amino acids. CDR1 and CDR2 (germline): MDHEN, SYDVKM. Between the trimmed V and J ends, which lost 7 bases and 9 bases, there was a span of 16 bases. The CDR3 DNA reads as TGTGCCAGCACCCCCGGTGACGGCGTTTCACCCCTCCACTTT. This translates into CASTPGDGVSPLHF. Looking up the rest from reference TRBV28 and TRBJ1-6 gives the full variable domain: DVKVTQSSRYLVKRTGEKVFLECVQDMDHENMFWYRQDPGLGLRLIYFSYDVKMKEKGDIPEGYSVSREKKERFSLILESASTNQTSMYLCASTPGDGVSPLHFGNGTRLTVT.

The chain carries TRBV30 and TRBJ1-3, with D possibly matching TRBD1 (5 bases). Germline-derived CDR1 and CDR2 are GTSNPN and SVGIG (reference sequence). The V and J ends lost 2 bases and 4 bases respectively, with 15 bases between them. This CDR3 spans 15 amino acids. The CDR3 sequence: CAWSLKAGRGNTIYF. The CDR3 DNA is TGTGCCTGGAGTCTGAAAGCAGGGCGCGGAAACACCATATATTTT.